These 3 T cell receptor beta chains originate from one sample sequenced in a study of blood T cell repertoires in COVID-19. TCRdb's table, derived via immunoSEQ multiplex PCR, lists solely in-frame clones and lacks some. The sample lists roughly 350,000 clones, under 95% occurring once. Sequenced material: PBMCs or T cells enriched from blood (not recorded which). The receptors here all came from a woman aged 25 to 39 who had recovered from COVID-19.

The rearrangement links TRBV28 to TRBJ2-3; 7 positions agree with TRBD1. J gave up 5 bases and V 6 bases, and 8 bases lay outside the gene matches. Germline loops: CDR1 MDHEN, CDR2 SYDVKM. There are 14 residues in the CDR3. The CDR3 protein is CASSPRDSGDTQYF. CDR3 in DNA: TGTGCCAGCAGCCCCCGGGACAGTGGAGATACGCAGTATTTT.

This chain uses TRBV28 with TRBJ2-5; 7 nucleotides match TRBD1. Germline V lookup: CDR1 MDHEN, CDR2 SYDVKM. V lost 10 bases to trimming and J lost 5 bases; unmatched junction nucleotides: 13. The CDR3 runs 14 residues. Here the CDR3 reads CATNRDSLRETQYF. The CDR3 DNA is TGTGCCACCAACCGGGACAGCCTTCGGGAGACCCAGTACTTC.

This clone occurred once. The chain has TRBV6-2 or TRBV6-3 and TRBJ2-5, with D tentatively TRBD1 (5 bases). The ends were cut back, 2 bases at V and 0 bases at J, with 13 bases in the middle. CDR3 size: 16 residues. Per the germline V gene, CDR1 is MNHEY and CDR2 is SVGEGT. The CDR3 protein is CASSYGADSYQETQYF. DNA for the CDR3: TGTGCCAGCAGTTACGGCGCCGACAGCTACCAAGAGACCCAGTACTTC.